A selection of T cell receptor beta chains follows, all from one sample in a study of Graves' ophthalmopathy and Graves' hyperthyroidism. TCRdb re-called the multiplex PCR reads with MiXCR, one entry per CDR3 protein. Of hundreds of thousands of distinct CDR3 sequences listed, about 22% are singletons. The sample comprised peripheral blood. Every receptor here comes from a woman between 50 and 59 years old with Graves' ophthalmopathy. The CDR3 runs from the conserved cysteine through the conserved F or W. Each record gives: J gene, V gene, CDR3 protein.

j_gene: TRBJ1-2
v_gene: TRBV11-2
CDR3aa: CASSARGPYYGYTF

j_gene: TRBJ1-3
v_gene: TRBV7-2
CDR3aa: CASSSSFSGNTIYF

j_gene: TRBJ1-2
v_gene: TRBV5-1
CDR3aa: CASTPGGGYGYTF

j_gene: TRBJ1-5
v_gene: TRBV6-5
CDR3aa: CASRTGQGFEQPQHF

j_gene: TRBJ1-3
v_gene: TRBV29-1
CDR3aa: CSVGVGNTIYF

j_gene: TRBJ1-3
v_gene: TRBV6-1
CDR3aa: CASSASGTSGNTIYF

j_gene: TRBJ2-5
v_gene: TRBV28
CDR3aa: CASRTGGARQETQYF

j_gene: TRBJ2-2
v_gene: TRBV6-2/TRBV6-3
CDR3aa: CASSATSGGNTGELFF

j_gene: TRBJ1-2
v_gene: TRBV12-3/TRBV12-4
CDR3aa: CASSVNWAGYTF

j_gene: TRBJ2-6
v_gene: TRBV28
CDR3aa: CASSFSGRPGANVLTF

j_gene: TRBJ2-5
v_gene: TRBV25-1
CDR3aa: CASTDGRIMETQYF

j_gene: TRBJ2-5
v_gene: TRBV19
CDR3aa: CASRTSGQETQYF

j_gene: TRBJ2-5
v_gene: TRBV12-3/TRBV12-4
CDR3aa: CASSYRGRETQYF

j_gene: TRBJ2-7
v_gene: TRBV6-2/TRBV6-3
CDR3aa: CASLLGLAGVEQYF

j_gene: TRBJ1-1
v_gene: TRBV6-2/TRBV6-3
CDR3aa: CASIAIPNTEAFF

j_gene: TRBJ1-5
v_gene: TRBV2
CDR3aa: CASSEPGSRANQPQHF

j_gene: TRBJ2-7
v_gene: TRBV5-1
CDR3aa: CASSLGQGLYEQYF

j_gene: TRBJ1-1
v_gene: TRBV7-9
CDR3aa: CASSHGTTEAFF

j_gene: TRBJ2-4
v_gene: TRBV5-1
CDR3aa: CASSRQGLAGEVGYF

j_gene: TRBJ2-7
v_gene: TRBV29-1
CDR3aa: CSVANRGSYEQYF

j_gene: TRBJ2-5
v_gene: TRBV3-1
CDR3aa: CASSQNAAEETQYF

j_gene: TRBJ2-2
v_gene: TRBV11-1
CDR3aa: CASSSGLAGPTGELFF

j_gene: TRBJ2-5
v_gene: TRBV30
CDR3aa: CAWSVSDRDQETQYF

j_gene: TRBJ2-7
v_gene: TRBV28
CDR3aa: CASSKTSGRSYEQYF

j_gene: TRBJ1-1
v_gene: TRBV29-1
CDR3aa: CSVAKPLNTEAFF

j_gene: TRBJ2-7
v_gene: TRBV6-5
CDR3aa: CASSYPGAGEQYF

j_gene: TRBJ2-7
v_gene: TRBV30
CDR3aa: CAWSPLAGAGYEQYF

j_gene: TRBJ2-2
v_gene: TRBV24-1
CDR3aa: CATSDPPGRGKNTGELFF

j_gene: TRBJ2-7
v_gene: TRBV19
CDR3aa: CASSFGRGSSYEQYF

j_gene: TRBJ1-1
v_gene: TRBV18
CDR3aa: CASSPPRENTEAFF

j_gene: TRBJ2-7
v_gene: TRBV19
CDR3aa: CASSLQGFGYEQYF

j_gene: TRBJ2-2
v_gene: TRBV7-9
CDR3aa: CASSPGARNTGELFF

j_gene: TRBJ2-5
v_gene: TRBV15
CDR3aa: CATRPTGETQYF

j_gene: TRBJ2-2
v_gene: TRBV20-1
CDR3aa: CSARKSGRVGTGELFF

j_gene: TRBJ2-7
v_gene: TRBV20-1
CDR3aa: CSASWDIQARQYF

j_gene: TRBJ2-5
v_gene: TRBV7-6
CDR3aa: CASSPSGLLQETQYF

j_gene: TRBJ1-5
v_gene: TRBV6-1
CDR3aa: CASSEVGQLLYQPQHF

j_gene: TRBJ1-2
v_gene: TRBV28
CDR3aa: CASSSSGARGGYTF

j_gene: TRBJ1-2
v_gene: TRBV2
CDR3aa: CASSGGVGGNNYGYTF

j_gene: TRBJ1-3
v_gene: TRBV12-3/TRBV12-4
CDR3aa: CASSLFPPSSGNTIYF

j_gene: TRBJ2-7
v_gene: TRBV13
CDR3aa: CASSSILAGPYEQYF